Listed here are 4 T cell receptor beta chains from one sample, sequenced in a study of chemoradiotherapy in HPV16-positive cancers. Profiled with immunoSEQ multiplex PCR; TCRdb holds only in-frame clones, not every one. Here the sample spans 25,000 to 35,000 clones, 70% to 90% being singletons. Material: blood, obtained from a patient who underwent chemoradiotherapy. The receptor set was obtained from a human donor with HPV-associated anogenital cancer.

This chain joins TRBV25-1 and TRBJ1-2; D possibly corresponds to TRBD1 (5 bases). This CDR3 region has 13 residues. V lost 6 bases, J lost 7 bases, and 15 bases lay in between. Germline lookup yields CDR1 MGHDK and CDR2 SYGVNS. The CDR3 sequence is CASSPWGSGGYTF. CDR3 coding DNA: TGTGCCAGCAGCCCCTGGGGGTCAGGTGGCTACACCTTC.

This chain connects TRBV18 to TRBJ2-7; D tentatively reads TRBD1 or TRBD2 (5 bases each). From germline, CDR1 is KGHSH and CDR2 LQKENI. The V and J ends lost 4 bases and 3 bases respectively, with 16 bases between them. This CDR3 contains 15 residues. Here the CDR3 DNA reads TGTGCCAGCTCACGATCAGGGACCGCTCTCTACGAGCAGTACTTC. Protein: CASSRSGTALYEQYF.

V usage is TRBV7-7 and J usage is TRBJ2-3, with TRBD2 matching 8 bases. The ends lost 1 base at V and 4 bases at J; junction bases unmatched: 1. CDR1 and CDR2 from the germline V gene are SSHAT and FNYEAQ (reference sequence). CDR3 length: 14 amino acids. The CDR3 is CASSLGRGADTQYF. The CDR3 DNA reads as TGTGCCAGCAGCTTAGGGCGGGGGGCAGATACGCAGTATTTT.

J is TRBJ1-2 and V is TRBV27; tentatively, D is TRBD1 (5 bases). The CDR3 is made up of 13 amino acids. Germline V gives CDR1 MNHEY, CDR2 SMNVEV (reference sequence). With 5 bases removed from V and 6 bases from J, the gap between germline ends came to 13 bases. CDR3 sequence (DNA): TGTGCCAGCAGTACACGACAGTTAGATGGCTACACCTTC. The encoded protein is CASSTRQLDGYTF.